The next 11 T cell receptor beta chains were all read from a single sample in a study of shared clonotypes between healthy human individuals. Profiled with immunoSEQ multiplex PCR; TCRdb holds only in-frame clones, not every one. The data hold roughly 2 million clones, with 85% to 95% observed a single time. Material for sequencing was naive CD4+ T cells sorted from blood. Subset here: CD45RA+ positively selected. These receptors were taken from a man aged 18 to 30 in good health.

CDR3 residues: CASSESGTGTDTQYF. DNA of the CDR3: TGCGCCAGCAGTGAGTCCGGGACAGGCACAGATACGCAGTATTTT. The chain combines TRBV10-1 with TRBJ2-3; 7 nucleotides align to TRBD1. The V gene end was trimmed by 0 bases and the J gene end by 1 base; junction bases not matched to a gene: 1. The CDR3 is made up of 15 amino acids. The germline gives CDR1 WNHNN, CDR2 SYGVQD (reference sequence).

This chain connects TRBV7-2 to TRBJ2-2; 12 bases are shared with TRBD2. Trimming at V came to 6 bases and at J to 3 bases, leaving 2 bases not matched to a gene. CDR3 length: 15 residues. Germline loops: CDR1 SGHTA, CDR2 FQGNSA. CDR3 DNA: TGTGCCAGCAGGAGACTAGCGGGGGACACCGGGGAGCTGTTTTTT. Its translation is CASRRLAGDTGELFF.

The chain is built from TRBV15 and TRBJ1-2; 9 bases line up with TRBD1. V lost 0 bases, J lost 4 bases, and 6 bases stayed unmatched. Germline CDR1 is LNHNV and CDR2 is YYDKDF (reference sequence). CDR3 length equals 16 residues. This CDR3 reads CATSRDKGQGLYGYTF. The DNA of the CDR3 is TGTGCCACCAGCAGAGATAAGGGACAGGGACTCTATGGCTACACCTTC.

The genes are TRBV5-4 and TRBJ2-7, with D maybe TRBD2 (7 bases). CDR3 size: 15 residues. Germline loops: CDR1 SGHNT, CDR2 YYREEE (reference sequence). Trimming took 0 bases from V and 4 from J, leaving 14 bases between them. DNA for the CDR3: TGTGCCAGCAGCTTGGAGGGGGGGCTGAAATACGAGCAGTACTTC. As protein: CASSLEGGLKYEQYF.

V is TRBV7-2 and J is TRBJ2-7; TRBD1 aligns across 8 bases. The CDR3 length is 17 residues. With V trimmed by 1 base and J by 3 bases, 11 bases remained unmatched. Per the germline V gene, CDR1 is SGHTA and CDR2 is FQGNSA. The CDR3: CASSLVISQGALYEQYF. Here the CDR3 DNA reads TGTGCCAGCAGCTTAGTAATTTCCCAGGGGGCGCTCTACGAGCAGTACTTC.

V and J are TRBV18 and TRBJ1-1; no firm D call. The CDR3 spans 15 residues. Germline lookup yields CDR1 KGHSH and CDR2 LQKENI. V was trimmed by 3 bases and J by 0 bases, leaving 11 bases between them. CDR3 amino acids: CASSPPAAMNTEAFF. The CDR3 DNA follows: TGTGCCAGCTCACCTCCTGCGGCCATGAACACTGAAGCTTTCTTT.

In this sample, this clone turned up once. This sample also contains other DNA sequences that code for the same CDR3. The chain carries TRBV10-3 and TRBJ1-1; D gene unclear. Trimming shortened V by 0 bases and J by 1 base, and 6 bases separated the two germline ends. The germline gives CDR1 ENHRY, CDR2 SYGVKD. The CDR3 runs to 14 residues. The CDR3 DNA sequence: TGTGCCATCAGTGAGTCGTCGGGGAACACTGAAGCTTTCTTT. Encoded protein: CAISESSGNTEAFF.

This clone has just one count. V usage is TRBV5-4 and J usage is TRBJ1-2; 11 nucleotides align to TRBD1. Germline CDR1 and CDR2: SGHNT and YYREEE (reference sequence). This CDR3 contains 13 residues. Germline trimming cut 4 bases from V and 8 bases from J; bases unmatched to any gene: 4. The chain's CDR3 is CASSPGQGGGYTF. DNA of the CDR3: TGTGCCAGCAGCCCGGGACAGGGGGGAGGCTACACCTTC.

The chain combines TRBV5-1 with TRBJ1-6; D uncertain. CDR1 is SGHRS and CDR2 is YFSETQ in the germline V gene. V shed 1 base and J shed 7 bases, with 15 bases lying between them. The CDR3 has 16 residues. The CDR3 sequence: CASSLLGNLANSPLHF. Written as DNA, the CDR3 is TGCGCCAGCAGCTTGTTAGGGAATCTGGCAAATTCACCCCTCCACTTT. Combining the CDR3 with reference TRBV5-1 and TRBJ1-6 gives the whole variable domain KAGVTQTPRYLIKTRGQQVTLSCSPISGHRSVSWYQQTPGQGLQFLFEYFSETQRNKGNFPGRFSGRQFSNSRSEMNVSTLELGDSALYLCASSLLGNLANSPLHFGNGTRLTVT.

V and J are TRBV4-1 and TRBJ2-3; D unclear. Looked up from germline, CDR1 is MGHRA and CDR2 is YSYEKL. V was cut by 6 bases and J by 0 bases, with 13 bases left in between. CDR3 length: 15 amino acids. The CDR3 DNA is TGCGCCAGCAGTAGTAATGCGGCTAGCACAGATACGCAGTATTTT. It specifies CASSSNAASTDTQYF.

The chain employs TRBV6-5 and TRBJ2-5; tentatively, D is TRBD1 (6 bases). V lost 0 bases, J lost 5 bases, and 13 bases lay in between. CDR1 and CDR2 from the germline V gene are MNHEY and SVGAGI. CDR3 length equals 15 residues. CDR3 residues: CASSYSDRRFETQYF. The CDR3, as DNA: TGTGCCAGCAGTTACTCCGACAGGAGGTTTGAGACCCAGTACTTC.